Following are 28 T cell receptor beta chains from one sample sequenced in a study of long-term antiretroviral therapy in people with HIV. This was the immunoSEQ v3.0 assay at survey level. Assay used: immunoSEQ multiplex PCR; TCRdb lists only in-frame clones, some missing. The table records about 35,000 clones, 65% to 75% of them present only once. Source: unsorted PBMCs, taken 3 years after starting antiretroviral therapy. The receptor source for this set is a man aged 50 or older with HIV.

The gene calls are TRBV18 and TRBJ2-2, with unresolved D. In germline, CDR1 is KGHSH, CDR2 LQKENI. The CDR3 runs to 13 residues. Trimming removed 4 bases at V and 4 bases at J, with 7 bases between. This CDR3 reads CASSQGSTGELFF. The CDR3 nucleotides are TGTGCCAGCTCACAGGGCAGCACCGGGGAGCTGTTTTTT.

The chain is built from TRBV28 and TRBJ2-7, with D tentatively TRBD1 (5 bases). Per the germline V gene, CDR1 is MDHEN and CDR2 is SYDVKM. There are 16 residues in the CDR3. V gave up 2 bases and J gave up 1 base, with 15 bases separating them. This chain's CDR3 is CASSLALGKGSYEQYF. CDR3 coding DNA: TGTGCCAGCAGTTTAGCCCTTGGGAAGGGGTCCTACGAGCAGTACTTC.

This clone was seen only once. The chain joins TRBV18 to TRBJ1-3; the D is unclear. Deletions cut 6 bases from V and 0 bases from J, with 9 bases between. Germline V CDR1 and CDR2: KGHSH, LQKENI. There are 14 residues in the CDR3. CDR3 sequence reads: CASSLPGSGNTIYF. The CDR3 DNA reads TGTGCCAGCTCTCTACCCGGCTCTGGAAACACCATATATTTT.

The chain's CDR3 is CASSVGGVSTDTQYF. The CDR3 coding sequence is TGTGCCAGCAGCGTAGGCGGGGTCAGCACAGATACGCAGTATTTT. This sequence joins TRBV9 and TRBJ2-3; D is perhaps TRBD2 (6 bases). Germline CDR1 is SGDLS and CDR2 is YYNGEE. With 0 bases removed from V and 0 bases from J, the gap between germline ends came to 8 bases. This CDR3 spans 15 amino acids.

This chain connects TRBV2 to TRBJ1-5; D perhaps matches TRBD1 (6 bases). The V gene lost 7 bases and the J gene lost 2 bases, with 12 bases spanning the gap. Germline values: CDR1 SNHLY, CDR2 FYNNEI. The CDR3 has 14 amino acids. The CDR3 spells CASTEGVGNQPQHF. CDR3 nucleotides: TGTGCCAGCACCGAGGGGGTGGGCAATCAGCCCCAGCATTTT.

The chain combines TRBV5-4 with TRBJ1-3; D is undetermined. This CDR3 has 14 residues. Trimming took off 0 bases at V and 2 bases at J, with 6 bases between the two ends. CDR1 is SGHNT and CDR2 is YYREEE in the germline V gene (reference sequence). The CDR3 nucleotides are TGTGCCAGCAGCTTGGACAGTGCTGGAAACACCATATATTTT. It specifies CASSLDSAGNTIYF.

This CDR3 reads CASAVSSYNSPLHF. The CDR3 coding sequence is TGTGCCAGTGCCGTGAGCTCCTATAATTCACCCCTCCACTTT. The chain recombines TRBV2 with TRBJ1-6; D ambiguous. Per germline, CDR1 SNHLY and CDR2 FYNNEI. The CDR3 consists of 14 residues. V lost 9 bases and J 0 bases, leaving 9 bases between the germline ends.

This clone was detected only once. The chain combines TRBV7-2 with TRBJ2-7; maybe TRBD1 (6 bases). V was shortened by 2 bases and J by 6 bases, with 20 bases between the two germline ends. This CDR3 spans 16 amino acids. Per the germline V gene, CDR1 is SGHTA and CDR2 is FQGNSA. CDR3 loop: CASSLSHGVQGIEQYF. The CDR3 nucleotides are TGTGCCAGCAGCTTAAGTCACGGAGTGCAGGGGATCGAGCAGTACTTC.

The chain recombines TRBV14 with TRBJ2-7; 7 positions agree with TRBD1. Trimming cost V 3 bases and J 2 bases; bases outside gene matches: 4. Germline V gene sequence: CDR1 SGHDN, CDR2 FVKESK. The CDR3 extends over 14 amino acids. Here the CDR3 reads CASSHRTGTYEQYF. Written as DNA, the CDR3 is TGTGCCAGCAGCCACCGGACAGGCACCTACGAGCAGTACTTC.

This clone was detected a few times. The V gene is TRBV28, the J gene TRBJ1-6; D perhaps matches TRBD1 (6 bases). Trimming removed 6 bases at V and 8 bases at J, with 17 bases between. Germline CDR1 MDHEN, CDR2 SYDVKM. The CDR3 has 15 residues. As DNA, the CDR3 is TGTGCCAGCAGCCCAGGGGCCGAGGGTGATTCACCCCTCCACTTT. Translated, it gives CASSPGAEGDSPLHF.

The rearrangement joins TRBV18 to TRBJ2-3; D possibly corresponds to TRBD1 (5 bases). The CDR3 has 16 residues. CDR1 is KGHSH and CDR2 is LQKENI in the germline V gene. The V end lost 3 bases, the J end lost 1 base, and 14 bases lay between the germline ends. The CDR3 sequence: CASSPPPVGGTDTQYF. In nucleotides, the CDR3 is TGTGCCAGCTCACCCCCCCCGGTAGGGGGCACAGATACGCAGTATTTT.

This chain connects TRBV20-1 to TRBJ1-2; no clear D gene. The ends were cut back, 3 bases at V and 5 bases at J, with 7 bases in the middle. The length of the CDR3 is 11 residues. Germline V gives CDR1 DFQATT, CDR2 SNEGSKA (reference sequence). The CDR3 here is CSARAGYGYTF. The CDR3 region has the DNA TGCAGTGCTAGGGCGGGTTATGGCTACACCTTC.

The gene calls are TRBV4-1 and TRBJ1-4; weak D call: TRBD1 (5 bases). V was pared by 2 bases and J by 8 bases, with 21 bases between. Germline lookup yields CDR1 MGHRA and CDR2 YSYEKL. This CDR3 is built from 17 residues. The CDR3 here is CASSQWESGTGREKLFF. In DNA form, the CDR3 reads TGCGCCAGCAGCCAATGGGAGTCGGGGACGGGCCGAGAAAAACTGTTTTTT.

The chain is built from TRBV2 and TRBJ1-6, with D hard to call. The germline V gene has CDR1 SNHLY and CDR2 FYNNEI. V was trimmed by 9 bases and J by 6 bases, leaving 15 bases between them. The CDR3 runs to 14 residues. The CDR3 reads CASWFFGPNSPLHF. The CDR3 region has the DNA TGTGCCAGTTGGTTCTTTGGTCCTAATTCACCCCTCCACTTT.

There are a few counts of this clone. The CDR3 region has the DNA TGTGCCAGCAGCTTCAGGGAGGTAGGCTCACCCCTCCACTTT. It specifies CASSFREVGSPLHF. The V gene is TRBV5-5, the J gene TRBJ1-6; a weak D match, TRBD1 (5 bases). CDR1 and CDR2 from the germline V gene are SGHKS and YYEKEE (reference sequence). V dropped 2 bases and J dropped 10 bases, with 13 bases sitting between them. The CDR3 is made up of 14 amino acids.

The V call is TRBV7-9, the J call TRBJ2-2; D might be TRBD2 (7 bases). CDR1 is SEHNR, CDR2 FQNEAQ, per germline (reference sequence). Between the trimmed V and J ends, which lost 5 bases and 2 bases, there was a span of 15 bases. The CDR3 contains 16 residues. DNA of the CDR3: TGTGCCAGCAGCGCAGCCCGGGGGGCCAACACCGGGGAGCTGTTTTTT. Translated, it gives CASSAARGANTGELFF.

This chain joins TRBV9 and TRBJ1-2; D ambiguous. Germline V lookup: CDR1 SGDLS, CDR2 YYNGEE. V was trimmed by 0 bases and J by 3 bases, leaving 6 bases between them. This CDR3 comprises 13 residues. CDR3 nucleotides: TGTGCCAGCAGCGTAGCACATGACTATGGCTACACCTTC. Its protein is CASSVAHDYGYTF.

CDR3 in DNA: TGCGCCAGCAGCCGTAACCCCGACAGATTAGGTTCTAACTATGGCTACACCTTC. It translates to CASSRNPDRLGSNYGYTF. The V and J genes are TRBV4-3 and TRBJ1-2; TRBD1 might be the D (5 bases). Germline CDR1 is LGHNA and CDR2 is YSLEER. V was pared by 4 bases and J by 0 bases, with 21 bases between. The CDR3 is made up of 18 amino acids.

The chain recombines TRBV23-1 with TRBJ1-3; no clear D. TRBV23-1 counts as an open reading frame of uncertain function. There are 19 residues in the CDR3. Trimming took off 0 bases at V and 0 bases at J, with 18 bases between the two ends. The CDR3 here is CASSQSLPPSISSGNTIYF. CDR3 bases: TGCGCCAGCAGTCAATCGTTGCCCCCGAGCATAAGCTCTGGAAACACCATATATTTT.

This clone was seen just once. The V call is TRBV30, the J call TRBJ2-7, with D unclear. Germline V CDR1 and CDR2: GTSNPN, SVGIG (reference sequence). V lost 0 bases to trimming and J lost 3 bases, with 9 bases between them. The length of the CDR3 is 13 residues. CDR3 sequence: CAWSVPEVYEQYF. In DNA, the CDR3 is TGTGCCTGGAGTGTGCCCGAAGTCTACGAGCAGTACTTC.

CDR3 sequence reads: CASSPYSGDYTF. DNA for the CDR3: TGTGCCAGCAGCCCTTATTCTGGAGACTACACCTTC. V usage is TRBV7-2 and J usage is TRBJ1-2, with D unclear. Germline V lookup: CDR1 SGHTA, CDR2 FQGNSA. V lost 5 bases and J 10 bases, leaving 14 bases between the germline ends. The CDR3 spans 12 residues.

The chain employs TRBV5-4 and TRBJ2-5, with 7 bases identical to TRBD1. There are 14 residues in the CDR3. V shed 4 bases, J shed 1 base, and the junction held 4 bases outside the gene matches. Germline lookup yields CDR1 SGHNT and CDR2 YYREEE (reference sequence). The CDR3 bases are TGTGCCAGCAGCACCAGACAGGGCCAAGAGACCCAGTACTTC. It is translated as CASSTRQGQETQYF.

The chain combines TRBV10-1 with TRBJ2-3; a possible D gene is TRBD2 (5 bases). Per the germline V gene, CDR1 is WNHNN and CDR2 is SYGVQD (reference sequence). The CDR3 consists of 15 residues. The germline V and J ends were trimmed by 2 bases and 0 bases, with 9 bases remaining between them. DNA for the CDR3: TGCGCCAGCAGTGAGAGCGGAGCTAGCACAGATACGCAGTATTTT. Translated: CASSESGASTDTQYF.

The V and J genes are TRBV30 and TRBJ1-2; 8 nucleotides line up with TRBD1. The CDR3 contains 14 residues. CDR1 and CDR2 (germline): GTSNPN, SVGIG (reference sequence). V trimming: 5 bases; J trimming: 4 bases; junction bases outside the gene matches: 9. The CDR3 loop is CAWARTGRFYGYTF. CDR3 DNA: TGTGCCTGGGCCCGGACAGGGAGATTCTATGGCTACACCTTC.

This chain joins TRBV28 and TRBJ2-3; no definite D call. The ends were cut back, 5 bases at V and 2 bases at J, with 5 bases in the middle. The CDR3 runs 12 residues. CDR1 MDHEN and CDR2 SYDVKM come from the germline V gene. The CDR3 nucleotides read TGTGCCAGCAGTCCCGTCACAGATACGCAGTATTTT. Protein sequence: CASSPVTDTQYF.

The chain joins TRBV6-5 to TRBJ2-7, with unresolved D. CDR1 is MNHEY and CDR2 is SVGAGI in the germline V gene. This CDR3 has 15 amino acids. The V end lost 7 bases, the J end lost 2 bases, and 18 bases lay between the germline ends. In DNA form, the CDR3 reads TGTGCCAGCACCAAGAGTTGGGAAGGGACCTACGAGCAGTACTTC. The encoded protein is CASTKSWEGTYEQYF.

This sequence joins TRBV19 and TRBJ2-5; tentatively, D is TRBD1 (6 bases). This CDR3 is 16 amino acids long. V was trimmed by 3 bases and J by 3 bases, leaving 17 bases between them. The V gene's germline CDR1 is LNHDA and CDR2 SQIVND (reference sequence). The CDR3: CASSIRDTVSKETQYF. CDR3 bases: TGTGCCAGTAGTATTCGGGACACTGTATCGAAAGAGACCCAGTACTTC.

The chain uses TRBV2 and TRBJ1-4, with 9 bases fitting TRBD1. V shed 3 bases and J 5 bases; nucleotides not matched to a gene: 1. Germline V gives CDR1 SNHLY, CDR2 FYNNEI. The CDR3 is 14 amino acids. In DNA, the CDR3 is TGTGCCAGCAGTGACGGGACAGGGAATGAAAAACTGTTTTTT. Translated: CASSDGTGNEKLFF.